This TCR beta chain was captured in a study of blood T cell repertoires in COVID-19. About the study: Specimens from acute and convalescent COVID-19 originated in the United States, Italy and Spain. PBMCs, B-cell-depleted T cells, or T cells were the source of the cDNA or gDNA that made up the material.

Original analysis: Reference gene primer amplification in the assay estimated nucleated cell counts. This table comes from immunoSEQ multiplex PCR, and its TCRdb copy is limited to in-frame clones, with some not included. V and J calls and clone size are given by that table; D and trimming were obtained from the DNA. The sample has 200,000 or so clones; 84% are singletons. CDR1 SEHNR and CDR2 FQNEAQ come from the germline V gene (reference sequence). V was shortened by 3 bases and J by 7 bases, with 10 bases between the two germline ends. CDR3 length: 14 residues. The TCR sequence derives from a human donor in a cohort sampled during active COVID-19. This chain connects TRBV7-9 to TRBJ1-6; D is uncertain. Source material: peripheral blood. The CDR3 DNA reads as TGTGCCAGCAGCTTCTGGCAGGCAAATTCACCCCTCCACTTT. Protein product: CASSFWQANSPLHF.